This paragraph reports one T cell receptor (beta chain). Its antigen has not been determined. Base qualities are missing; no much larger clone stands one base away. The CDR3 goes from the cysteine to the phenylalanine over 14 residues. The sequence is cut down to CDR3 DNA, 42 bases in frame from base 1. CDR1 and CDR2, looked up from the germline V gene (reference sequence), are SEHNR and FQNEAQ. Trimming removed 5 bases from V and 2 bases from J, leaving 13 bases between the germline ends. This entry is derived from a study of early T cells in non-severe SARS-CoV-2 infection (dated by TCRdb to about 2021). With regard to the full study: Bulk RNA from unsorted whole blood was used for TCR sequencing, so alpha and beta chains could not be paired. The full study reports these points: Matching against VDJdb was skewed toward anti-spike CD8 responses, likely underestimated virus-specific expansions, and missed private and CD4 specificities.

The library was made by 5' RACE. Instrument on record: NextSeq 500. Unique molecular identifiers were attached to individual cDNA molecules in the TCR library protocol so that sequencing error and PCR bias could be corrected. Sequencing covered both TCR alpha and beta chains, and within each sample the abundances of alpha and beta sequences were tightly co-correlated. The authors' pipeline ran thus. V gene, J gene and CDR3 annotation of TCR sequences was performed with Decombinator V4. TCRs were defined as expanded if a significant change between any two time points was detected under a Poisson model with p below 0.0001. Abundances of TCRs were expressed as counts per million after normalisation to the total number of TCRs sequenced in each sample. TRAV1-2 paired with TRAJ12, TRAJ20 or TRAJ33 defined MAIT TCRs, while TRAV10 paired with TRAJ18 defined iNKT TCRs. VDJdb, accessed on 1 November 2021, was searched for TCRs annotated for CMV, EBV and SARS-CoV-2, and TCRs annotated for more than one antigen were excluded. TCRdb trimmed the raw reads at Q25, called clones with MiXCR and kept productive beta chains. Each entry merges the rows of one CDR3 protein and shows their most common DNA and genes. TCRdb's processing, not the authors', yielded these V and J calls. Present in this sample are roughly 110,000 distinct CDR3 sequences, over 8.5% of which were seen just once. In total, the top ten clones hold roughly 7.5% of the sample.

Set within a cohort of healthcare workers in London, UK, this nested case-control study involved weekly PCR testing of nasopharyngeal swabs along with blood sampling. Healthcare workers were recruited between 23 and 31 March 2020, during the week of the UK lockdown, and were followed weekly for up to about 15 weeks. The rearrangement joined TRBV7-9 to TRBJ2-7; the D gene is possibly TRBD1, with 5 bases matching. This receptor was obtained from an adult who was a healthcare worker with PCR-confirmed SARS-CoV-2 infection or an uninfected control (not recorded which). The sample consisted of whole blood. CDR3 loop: CASSLQGPPYEQYF. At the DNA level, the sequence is TGTGCCAGCAGCCTCCAGGGCCCTCCCTACGAGCAGTACTTC. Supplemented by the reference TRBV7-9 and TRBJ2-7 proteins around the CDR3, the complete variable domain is DTGVSQNPRHKITKRGQNVTFRCDPISEHNRLYWYRQTLGQGPEFLTYFQNEAQLEKSRLLSDRFSAERPKGSFSTLEIQRTEQGDSAMYLCASSLQGPPYEQYFGPGTRLTVT.